A single sample is the source of the 5 T cell receptor beta chains below, sequenced in a study of response to subunit inactivated influenza vaccine (dated by TCRdb to the late 2010s). To prepare the library, RT-PCR was applied. These reads were obtained on an Illumina HiSeq 2500. The public reads were reprocessed in TCRdb via fastp at Q25 and MiXCR, keeping in-frame beta chains. Every entry covers one CDR3 protein and lists the most common genes and DNA from its rows. The sample data list 550,000 to 800,000 distinct CDR3 sequences, and roughly 14% of these were observed just once. The ten biggest clones cover approximately 7% of the sample. This specimen consisted of PBMCs from blood, obtained 14 to 15 days before vaccination. The receptors were gathered from a man in his forties or fifties who received an inactivated influenza vaccine. Donor details come from another sample of the same person, matched by shared clones.

In its sample, this clonotype was seen a few times. The rearrangement links TRBV11-1 to TRBJ2-2; D ambiguous. V lost 6 bases to trimming and J lost 8 bases, with 7 bases between them. The CDR3 has 11 amino acids. Germline V gene data show CDR1 as SGHAT and CDR2 as FQDESV (reference sequence). CDR3 DNA sequence: TGTGCCAGCAGAGCCGAGGGGGAGCTGTTTTTT. It is translated as CASRAEGELFF.

CDR3 nucleotide sequence: TGTGCCACCAGTGCCGGACGGAACTACAATGAGCAGTTCTTC. It translates to CATSAGRNYNEQFF. V usage is TRBV24-1 and J usage is TRBJ2-1, with D uncertain. The CDR3 length is 14 residues. V was shortened by 5 bases and J by 3 bases, with 10 bases between the two germline ends. The germline CDR1 and CDR2 sequences are KGHDR and SFDVKD.

The CDR3 bases are TGCAGTGCTGTGCCTAGCGGGAGCGGGTACCAAGAGACCCAGTACTTC. Protein: CSAVPSGSGYQETQYF. The chain links TRBV20-1 to TRBJ2-5; TRBD2 agrees at 10 bases. CDR1 and CDR2 (germline): DFQATT, SNEGSKA (reference sequence). The length of the CDR3 is 16 residues. V lost 5 bases, J lost 0 bases, and 9 bases stayed unmatched.

This clonotype was picked up a small number of times. The chain couples TRBV25-1 to TRBJ2-1; D unresolved. The CDR3 spans 11 residues. V lost 8 bases and J 15 bases, leaving 17 bases between the germline ends. Germline CDR1 and CDR2: MGHDK and SYGVNS. The CDR3 bases are TGTGCCAGCGCAAATATGGGGTTATGGTTCTTC. Protein sequence: CASANMGLWFF. Drawing the rest from reference TRBV25-1 and TRBJ2-1, the complete variable domain is EADIYQTPRYLVIGTGKKITLECSQTMGHDKMYWYQQDPGMELHLIHYSYGVNSTEKGDLSSESTVSRIRTEHFPLTLESARPSHTSQYLCASANMGLWFFGPGTRLTVL.

This clonotype came up many times. The gene calls are TRBV6-5 and TRBJ2-2, with TRBD1 matching over 10 bases. CDR1 is MNHEY and CDR2 is SVGAGI in the germline V gene. CDR3 length: 15 amino acids. V was clipped by 4 bases and J by 7 bases; unmatched bases: 6. CDR3 in amino acids: CASSSGTGADGELFF. The CDR3 DNA reads as TGTGCCAGCAGTTCCGGGACAGGGGCTGACGGGGAGCTGTTTTTT.